This T cell receptor (beta chain) was sequenced in a study of blood T cell repertoires in COVID-19. Study-wide context: Samples taken during acute and convalescent COVID-19 were collected in the United States, Italy and Spain. PBMCs, B-cell-depleted T cells, or T cells were the source of the cDNA or gDNA that made up the material.

Trimming removed 3 bases at V and 0 bases at J, with 12 bases between. This CDR3 is 14 amino acids long. The V gene's germline CDR1 is DFQATT and CDR2 SNEGSKA (reference sequence). As processed by the authors: Amplification of reference gene primers provided the estimated nucleated cell counts. The table came from immunoSEQ multiplex PCR; TCRdb's copy has only in-frame clones and leaves some out. That table furnishes V, J and clone size, whereas the DNA furnished D and trimming. This sample carries about 220,000 clones, roughly 84% of them seen once, and the ten largest clones take about 9%. The sample was peripheral blood. The chain recombines TRBV20-1 with TRBJ2-7, with D possibly TRBD1 on 5 matching bases. This receptor was taken from a man aged 45-65 years with active or convalescent COVID-19. The CDR3 loop reads CSASWGRSSYEQYV. The CDR3 DNA sequence: TGCAGTGCTAGTTGGGGCCGGAGCTCCTACGAGCAGTACGTC.